This TCR beta chain comes out of a study of T cell changes during pregnancy in multiple sclerosis. Assay: immunoSEQ multiplex PCR; the TCRdb copy retains only in-frame clones and omits some. The table shows 38,000 or so clones, with around 90% occurring only once. Trimming took 2 bases from V and 4 from J, leaving 12 bases between them. The CDR3 has 14 residues. Germline CDR1 reads MGHRA; CDR2 reads YSYEKL. The material was CD8+ T cells from peripheral blood mononuclear cells, obtained before pregnancy. The source of this sequence is a female donor with multiple sclerosis, enrolled in a pregnancy study. The V and J genes are TRBV4-1 and TRBJ2-7, with D possibly TRBD2 on 7 matching bases. The CDR3 protein is CASSQLRGAYEQYF. The CDR3 DNA follows: TGCGCCAGCAGCCAACTTCGGGGGGCGTACGAGCAGTACTTC.